What follows is one T cell receptor (beta chain) and its context. What it binds is not known. The data originate from a study of response to subunit inactivated influenza vaccine. V trimming: 3 bases; J trimming: 9 bases; junction bases outside the gene matches: 5. Germline V lookup: CDR1 LNHNV, CDR2 YYDKDF (reference sequence). The CDR3 length is 14 residues. TCRdb processed the RT-PCR reads anew with MiXCR; each CDR3 protein has one entry. Among about 500,000 distinct CDR3 sequences listed, over 10% were seen once. Study-wide results and caveats: With each seasonal influenza vaccination, the authors suggested, few new T cells are recruited.

Here the sequenced sample was PBMCs from blood, taken more than 35 days after vaccination. The chain couples TRBV15 to TRBJ1-6, with 7 bases fitting TRBD1. The TCR was taken from a man in his forties or fifties who received an inactivated influenza vaccine. Here the CDR3 DNA reads TGTGCCACCAGCAGGACAGGGTTTCGTTCACCCCTCCACTTT. Amino acids: CATSRTGFRSPLHF.